Listed here is a single T cell receptor beta chain. Its antigen is not yet known. A single base separates this from a much larger clone, so it may be a read error. This sample is drawn from a study of glioma-infiltrating T cells (dated by TCRdb to 2016 to 2018). Concerning the study at large: TCR alpha- and beta-chain repertoires were sequenced from glioma tissue, non-neoplastic brain tissue and matched peripheral blood mononuclear cells. Three low-grade glioma patients, roughly eight primary glioblastoma patients, and three non-glioma patients who contributed non-neoplastic brain tissue made up the paired cohort. To measure how far tissue and blood T-cell populations diverged, each tissue-infiltrating repertoire was compared against the peripheral blood repertoire of the same patient.

Overall study outcomes, separate from this receptor: Tissue and blood shared very few CDR3 sequences, a result attributed to high CDR3 diversity and limited sampling. VJ-independent divergence between tissue and blood was below expectation in non-neoplastic patients but above expectation in all gliomas, especially low-grade gliomas. Group comparisons rested on small numbers: three non-neoplastic, three low-grade glioma and roughly 8 glioblastoma patients.

From a lookup of the germline V gene (reference sequence), CDR1 and CDR2 are DFQATT and SNEGSKA. From the cysteine through the phenylalanine, the CDR3 covers 15 amino acids. Only the CDR3 DNA is retained, 45 bases long and in frame from the first base. TCR alpha and beta CDR3 regions were amplified with the iRepertoire nested amplicon-rescue multiplex PCR (arm-PCR) platform from RNA. One-step reverse transcription and amplification used about 85-450 ng of tissue mRNA or PBMC total RNA as input. Following bead purification, Illumina adapters were added by a secondary multiplex PCR, and libraries between 200 and 400 bp were gel-purified. Internal 6-nucleotide barcodes were carried by the libraries and were used for demultiplexing. The libraries were sequenced on an Illumina MiSeq using 2x220 or 2x250 nucleotide paired-end reads. Turning to the authors' computational methods: Paired reads were merged with FLASH 1.2.11 and aligned to the GRCh37 human genome with BWA-MEM before extracting TRA and TRB reads. An IMGT-derived reference of cassette sequences and CDR3 motifs, with pseudogenes included, was used for V and J assignment. Reads were translated in three frames, and productive CDR3s were defined by a C…FGXG motif without stop codons. Clonotypes were defined as unique combinations of V-J cassette pair and CDR3 amino acid sequence. Reads were filtered by Hamming distance, thresholded by each sample's sequence error rate in mapped regions. TCRdb's own reprocessing of the public reads used fastp at Q25 and MiXCR and kept productive beta chains. One record per CDR3 amino acid sequence lists the most common genes and DNA. The V and J calls were not made by the authors but by TCRdb's processing. For this sample the table gives approximately 89,000 distinct CDR3 sequences, of which 20% to 25% were detected only once. The top ten hold about 6.7% of the sample.

Sequenced material: glioma tissue, nonneoplastic brain tissue, or PBMCs (not recorded which). The clonotype originates from a human donor with low-grade glioma or glioblastoma, undergoing nonglioma brain surgery, or in good health (not recorded which). The chain is made from TRBV20-1 and TRBJ2-3; TRBD1 is a weak D gene call, 6 bases matching. The sequenced DNA is TGCAGTGCTAGAGCCCCCGCCCTCCGGACAGATATGCAGTATTTT. This translates into CSARAPALRTDMQYF.